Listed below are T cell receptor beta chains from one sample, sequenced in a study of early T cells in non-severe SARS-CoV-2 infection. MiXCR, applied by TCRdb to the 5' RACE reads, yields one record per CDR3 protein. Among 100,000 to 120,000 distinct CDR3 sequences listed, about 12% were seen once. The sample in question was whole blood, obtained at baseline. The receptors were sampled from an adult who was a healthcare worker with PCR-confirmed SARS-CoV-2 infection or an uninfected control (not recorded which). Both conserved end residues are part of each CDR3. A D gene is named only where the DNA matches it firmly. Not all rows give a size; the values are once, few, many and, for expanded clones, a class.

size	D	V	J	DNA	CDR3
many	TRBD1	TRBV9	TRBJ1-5	TGTGCCAGCAGCAGGACAGGGGGCTTTCAGCCCCAGCATTTT	CASSRTGGFQPQHF
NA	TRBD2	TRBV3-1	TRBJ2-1	TGTGCCAGCAGCCGGACTAGCGGTACCTACAATGAGCAGTTCTTC	CASSRTSGTYNEQFF
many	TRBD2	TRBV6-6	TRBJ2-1	TGTGCCAGCAGTTCCACTCAAACACTAGCGGCCAGGGGCAATGAGCAGTTCTTC	CASSSTQTLAARGNEQFF
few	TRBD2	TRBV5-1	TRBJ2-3	TGCGCCAGCAGTTCCCTAGCGGGGGGCCTGGATACGCAGTATTTT	CASSSLAGGLDTQYF
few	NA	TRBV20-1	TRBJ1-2	TGCAGTGCTCATCACTGGGGGGCGGATGGCTACACCTTC	CSAHHWGADGYTF
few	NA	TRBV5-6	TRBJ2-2	TGTGCCAGCAGCCTTCCTACCGGGGAGCTGTTTTTT	CASSLPTGELFF
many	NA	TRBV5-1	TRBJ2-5	TGCGCCAGCGCCCCGACAGGAATGTACCAAGAGACCCAGTACTTC	CASAPTGMYQETQYF
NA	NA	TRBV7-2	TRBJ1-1	TGTGCCAGCAGCTTCCCTTACACTGAAGCTTTCTTT	CASSFPYTEAFF
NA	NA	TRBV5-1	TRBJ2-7	TGCGCCAGCAGCTTCGACAACTCCTACGAGCAGTACTTC	CASSFDNSYEQYF
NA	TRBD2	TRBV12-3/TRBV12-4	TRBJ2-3	TGTGCCAGCAGCGGACTAGCCCGAAGCACAGATACGCAGTATTTT	CASSGLARSTDTQYF
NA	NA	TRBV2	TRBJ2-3	TGTGCCAGCAGTGAAGCGGAAGGTAGCACAGATACGCAGTATTTT	CASSEAEGSTDTQYF
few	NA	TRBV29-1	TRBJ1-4	TGCAGCGTTGCGGGAGGTGTGTTGGAAGAAAAACTGTTTTTT	CSVAGGVLEEKLFF
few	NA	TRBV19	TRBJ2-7	TGTGCCAGTAGTATCAGAGATCCTACCTTCTACGAGCAGTACTTC	CASSIRDPTFYEQYF
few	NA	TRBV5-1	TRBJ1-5	TGCGCCAGCAGCCTGTTACCAGGGGACAATCAGCCCCAGCATTTT	CASSLLPGDNQPQHF
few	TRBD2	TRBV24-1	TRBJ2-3	TGTGCCACCAGTGACCCTCTGGCGGGAGTCGGAGATACGCAGTATTTT	CATSDPLAGVGDTQYF
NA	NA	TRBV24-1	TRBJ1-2	TGTGCCACCAGTGATTCGGGGGCAGGGGAAGGCTACACCTTC	CATSDSGAGEGYTF
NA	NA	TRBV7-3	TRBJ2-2	TGTGCCAGCAGCTCACAGGCTAGCAACACCGGGGAGCTGTTTTTT	CASSSQASNTGELFF
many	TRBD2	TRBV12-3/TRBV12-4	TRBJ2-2	TGTGCCAGCAGTCCCCCGACTAGCGGGAGAGCCGGGGAGCTGTTTTTT	CASSPPTSGRAGELFF
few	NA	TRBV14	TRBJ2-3	TGTGCCAGCAGCCCTTGGCGGGCACATAGCACAGATACGCAGTATTTT	CASSPWRAHSTDTQYF
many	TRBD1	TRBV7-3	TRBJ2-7	TGTGCCAGCAGCCCCGGGACAGGGGACGACGAGCAGTACTTC	CASSPGTGDDEQYF
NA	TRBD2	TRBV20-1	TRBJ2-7	TGCAGTGCGACCCTACGGGGACTAGCGGGAGCCGAGCAGTACTTC	CSATLRGLAGAEQYF
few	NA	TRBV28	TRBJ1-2	TGTGCCAGCAGTTTCGGGGGCGGCTATGGCTACACCTTC	CASSFGGGYGYTF
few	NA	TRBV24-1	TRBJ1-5	TGTGCCACGGGAGGACAGTCCAATCAGCCCCAGCATTTT	CATGGQSNQPQHF
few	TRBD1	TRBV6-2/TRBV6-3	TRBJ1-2	TGTGCCAGCAGATCTTCGACAGGGGACTATGGCTACACCTTC	CASRSSTGDYGYTF
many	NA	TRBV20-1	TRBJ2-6	TGCAGTGCTCACATCCGGGGTAATGGGGCCAACGTCCTGACTTTC	CSAHIRGNGANVLTF
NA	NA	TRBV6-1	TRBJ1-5	TGTGCCAGCAGTGGCGACAGCTCCGGGCAGCCCCAGCATTTT	CASSGDSSGQPQHF
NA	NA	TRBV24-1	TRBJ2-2	TGTGCCACCAGTGATCCTACAGGGACCGGGGAGCTGTTTTTT	CATSDPTGTGELFF
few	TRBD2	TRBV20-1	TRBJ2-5	TGCAAGGCGGCGGGAGATGGTGAGACCCAGTACTTC	CKAAGDGETQYF
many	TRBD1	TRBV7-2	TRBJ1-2	TGTGCCAGCAGCTTTGAGGGACAGGGGGCGCGAGGCTACACCTTC	CASSFEGQGARGYTF
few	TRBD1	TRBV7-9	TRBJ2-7	TGTGCCAGCAGCCCAGTGGCGGGACAGGGAACGACCTACGAGCAGTACTTC	CASSPVAGQGTTYEQYF
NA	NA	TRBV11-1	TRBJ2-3	TGTGCCAGCAACCCTGTTGGGCCCCCGGGGGCCGGATATACGCAGTATTTT	CASNPVGPPGAGYTQYF
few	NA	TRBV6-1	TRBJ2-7	TGTGCCAGCAAGCGAGGGGACCAATACACCTACGAGCAGTACTTC	CASKRGDQYTYEQYF
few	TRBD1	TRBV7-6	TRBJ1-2	TGTGCCAGCAGCCTTTGGACAGGGGATGGCTACACCTTC	CASSLWTGDGYTF
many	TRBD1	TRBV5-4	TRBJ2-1	TGTGCCAGCAGCACTGGACAGGGGGCCTACAATGAGCAGTTCTTC	CASSTGQGAYNEQFF
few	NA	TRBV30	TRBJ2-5	TGTGCCTGGAGTCGGACTGGTTTCGGGGAGACCCAGTACTTC	CAWSRTGFGETQYF
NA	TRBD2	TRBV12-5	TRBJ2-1	TGTGCTAGTGGTTTTCTCGGGACTAGCGGGTCTTACTCCTACAATGAGCAGTTCTTC	CASGFLGTSGSYSYNEQFF
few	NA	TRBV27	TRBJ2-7	TGTGCCAGCAGTTTATCGTCGGGGTACGAGCAGTACTTC	CASSLSSGYEQYF
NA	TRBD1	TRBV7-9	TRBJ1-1	TGTGCCAGCAGCGCTACAGGGGGCACTGAAGCTTTCTTT	CASSATGGTEAFF
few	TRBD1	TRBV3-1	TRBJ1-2	TGTGCCAGCAGCCAAACAGACAGGGGGCGTCGGGACTATGGCTACACCTTC	CASSQTDRGRRDYGYTF